This T cell receptor beta chain was sequenced in a study of preoperative IRX-2 immunotherapy in early breast cancer. Profiling relied on immunoSEQ multiplex PCR, and the TCRdb table lists in-frame clones only, not all of them. Among just over 25,000 clones listed, approximately 78% were seen once. Trimming removed 5 bases at V and 4 bases at J, with 15 bases between. This CDR3 has 14 amino acids. Germline CDR1 and CDR2: MNHGY and SVAAGI. The treatment denotes: preoperative locoregional IRX-2 cytokine immunotherapy. Samples came from a phase Ib trial of preoperative locoregional IRX-2 cytokine immunotherapy.

This chain links TRBV6-9 with TRBJ2-7; tentative D call: TRBD2 (6 bases). This material consisted of lymph node tissue, taken after IRX-2 immunotherapy. This TCR derives from a human donor with breast cancer. The CDR3 sequence is CASSGDPGGYEQYF. The CDR3 region has the DNA TGTGCCAGCAGTGGGGACCCTGGGGGGTACGAGCAGTACTTC.